A selection of T cell receptor beta chains follows, all from one sample in a study of long-term antiretroviral therapy in people with HIV. TCRdb's copy holds only in-frame clones and misses some; the assay was immunoSEQ multiplex PCR. This table holds 15,000 to 20,000 clones, approximately 94% found once. The specimen comprised unsorted PBMCs, sampled approximately 6.4 years after starting antiretroviral therapy. These receptors originate from a woman between 50 and 59 years old with HIV. CDR3s include the opening cysteine and the closing phenylalanine or tryptophan. D genes are given only for firm matches.

CDR3 DNA: TGTGCCAGCAGCTTAGATAGGACTAGCGGGAGCGGGGCCTACGAGCAGTACTTC
CDR3 protein: CASSLDRTSGSGAYEQYF
J gene: TRBJ2-7
D gene: TRBD2
V gene: TRBV11-2

CDR3 DNA: TGTGCCAGCAGCTCACTAGCGGGATACTACAATGAGCAGTTCTTC
CDR3 protein: CASSSLAGYYNEQFF
J gene: TRBJ2-1
D gene: TRBD2
V gene: TRBV7-9

CDR3 DNA: TGTGCCAGCTCACCATTTCAGGGAGGAAATCAGCCCCAGCATTTT
CDR3 protein: CASSPFQGGNQPQHF
J gene: TRBJ1-5
D gene: .
V gene: TRBV18

CDR3 DNA: TGTGCCAGCAGTTTCAACACAGATACGCAGTATTTT
CDR3 protein: CASSFNTDTQYF
J gene: TRBJ2-3
D gene: .
V gene: TRBV27

CDR3 DNA: TGTGCCAGCAGTCACTACAGGTTACAGATGCCCAATCAGCCCCAGCATTTT
CDR3 protein: CASSHYRLQMPNQPQHF
J gene: TRBJ1-5
D gene: .
V gene: TRBV28

CDR3 DNA: TGTGCCAGCAGCTTAACTCCGGTAGCTAGCGGCGAGCAGTACTTC
CDR3 protein: CASSLTPVASGEQYF
J gene: TRBJ2-7
D gene: TRBD2
V gene: TRBV7-6

CDR3 DNA: TGTGCCAGCAGCTTGGGAGGGGGGCTTGAAGCTTTCTTT
CDR3 protein: CASSLGGGLEAFF
J gene: TRBJ1-1
D gene: .
V gene: TRBV5-5

CDR3 DNA: TGCGCCAGCAGCCCCGGGGAGGGCACAGATACGCAGTATTTT
CDR3 protein: CASSPGEGTDTQYF
J gene: TRBJ2-3
D gene: .
V gene: TRBV5-1

CDR3 DNA: TGTGCCAGCAGTCCTTGGACAGGAGAGGACCAAGAGACCCAGTACTTC
CDR3 protein: CASSPWTGEDQETQYF
J gene: TRBJ2-5
D gene: TRBD1
V gene: TRBV28

CDR3 DNA: TGTGCCAGCAGCTTCGGAAACATTCAGTACTTC
CDR3 protein: CASSFGNIQYF
J gene: TRBJ2-4
D gene: .
V gene: TRBV11-2

CDR3 DNA: TGTGCCATCAGGGGGACAGGGACCATCGAGGAGCAGTACTTC
CDR3 protein: CAIRGTGTIEEQYF
J gene: TRBJ2-7
D gene: TRBD1
V gene: TRBV10-3

CDR3 DNA: TGTGCCATCTTCAGAGGAGATACGCAGTATTTT
CDR3 protein: CAIFRGDTQYF
J gene: TRBJ2-3
D gene: .
V gene: TRBV10-3

CDR3 DNA: TGCGCCAGCAGCTTGTCAGGGTCGGATACGCAGTATTTT
CDR3 protein: CASSLSGSDTQYF
J gene: TRBJ2-3
D gene: .
V gene: TRBV5-1

CDR3 DNA: TGTGCCAGCAGCCAAGCCTACGAGCAGTACTTC
CDR3 protein: CASSQAYEQYF
J gene: TRBJ2-7
D gene: .
V gene: TRBV14

CDR3 DNA: TGTGCCAGCAGCATAACAGGGGGCGGAAACACCATATATTTT
CDR3 protein: CASSITGGGNTIYF
J gene: TRBJ1-3
D gene: TRBD1
V gene: TRBV7-2

CDR3 DNA: TGTGCCAGCAACATAGGACAGAACACTGAAGCTTTCTTT
CDR3 protein: CASNIGQNTEAFF
J gene: TRBJ1-1
D gene: .
V gene: TRBV2

CDR3 DNA: TGTGCCAGCAGCTTAGGGGGGGGCCAAGAGACCCAGTACTTC
CDR3 protein: CASSLGGGQETQYF
J gene: TRBJ2-5
D gene: TRBD2
V gene: TRBV7-6